The source of this T cell receptor (beta chain) is a study of T cells in Graves' hyperthyroidism and ophthalmopathy. Study outcomes and limitations: Ophthalmopathy was identified by the model a median about 6 months ahead of onset. In simple terms, a model built on 13 V-J features told ophthalmopathy apart from stable hyperthyroidism.

The CDR3 sequence is 16 residues long. RNA transcripts gave rise to amplified TCR beta CDR3 regions. First-round RT-PCR with HTBI primers amplified the TCR CDR3 region. Each CDR3 protein gets one entry after TCRdb re-called the multiplex PCR reads with MiXCR. The sample records around 290,000 distinct CDR3 sequences, approximately 12% being singletons. Worth noting for this clonotype: Its antigen is not identified. A much larger clone lies one base from this, so it may be a read error.

Diagnoses were made from clinical symptoms, serum measures (thyroxine and TRAb), thyroid ultrasound and orbital computed tomography. It was 10 ml of fresh peripheral blood that supplied the PBMCs. The TCR sequence derives from a woman aged 25 to 39 with Graves' hyperthyroidism that later progressed to Graves' ophthalmopathy. V gene TRBV12-3 or TRBV12-4 combines with J gene TRBJ2-1; the D gene is possibly TRBD1 (5 bases). The sample taken for sequencing was blood. The CDR3 sequence: CTSSTLEQVVWNEQFF. The CDR3 DNA reads TGTACCAGCAGCACCCTGGAACAGGTGGTGTGGAATGAGCAGTTCTTC.